These 2 T cell receptor beta chains originate from one sample sequenced in a study of CD8 T cells in ankylosing spondylitis. TCRdb recomputed calls from the 5' RACE reads with MiXCR, one row per CDR3 protein. Of 250,000 to 300,000 distinct CDR3 sequences in the sample, over 15% were seen once. The sequenced material came from blood, either unsorted or a sorted T cell fraction (not recorded which). The receptors shown here come from a male donor with ankylosing spondylitis or in good health (not recorded which).

At least ten counts were recorded for this clonotype. V and J are TRBV20-1 and TRBJ2-5, with a possible D match to TRBD2 (6 bases). The CDR3 consists of 15 residues. Germline-derived CDR1 and CDR2 are DFQATT and SNEGSKA (reference sequence). V was trimmed by 1 base and J by 2 bases, leaving 14 bases between them. The CDR3 sequence: CSARAGAGKQETQYF. The DNA of the CDR3 is TGCAGTGCTAGAGCCGGGGCGGGGAAACAAGAGACCCAGTACTTC.

The chain employs TRBV12-3 or TRBV12-4 and TRBJ2-7; TRBD1 or TRBD2 may be the D gene (5 bases each). This CDR3 spans 13 amino acids. V shed 5 bases and J shed 2 bases, with 10 bases lying between them. The DNA for the CDR3 is TGTGCCAGCAGTAAGGGACGCCCCTACGAGCAGTACGTC. This codes for CASSKGRPYEQYV.